This T cell receptor beta chain was observed in a study of blood T cell repertoires in COVID-19. The study recruited people aged about 18 to 95 years across approximately 23 US areas. Clinical history reported by participants formed the basis on which cohorts were assigned. V gave up 4 bases and J gave up 8 bases, with 11 bases separating them. Germline V gives CDR1 MNHEY, CDR2 SVGAGI. CDR3 length: 13 residues. Data came from immunoSEQ multiplex PCR; TCRdb stores just in-frame clones and leaves some out. This table has about 150,000 clones, roughly 90% appearing once. The clonotype was recovered from a woman aged 40-49 years who had been exposed to COVID-19. Sample: PBMCs or T cells enriched from blood (not recorded which). V and J are TRBV6-5 and TRBJ1-4; D gene unclear. CDR3: CASSWRNREKLFF. CDR3 DNA sequence: TGTGCCAGCAGTTGGCGGAACCGGGAAAAACTGTTTTTT.